The present TCR beta chain was sequenced within a study of cytomegalovirus exposure and HLA in healthy donors. PCR was performed using 60 Vbeta and 13 Jbeta primers. TCRdb keeps only in-frame clones here, not all; method: immunoSEQ multiplex PCR. The table has under 100,000 clones, just under 70% seen once. The source material was PBMCs. The sequence was collected from a woman aged 45-60 years in good health and CMV-seropositive.

CDR3 loop: CSAEGGEKLFF. In DNA form, the CDR3 reads TGCAGTGCTGAGGGGGGGGAAAAACTGTTTTTT. J is TRBJ1-4 and V is TRBV20-1; D might be TRBD1 (6 bases). This CDR3 spans 11 amino acids. Germline CDR1 is DFQATT and CDR2 is SNEGSKA (reference sequence). The V gene lost 5 bases and the J gene lost 8 bases, with 9 bases spanning the gap.